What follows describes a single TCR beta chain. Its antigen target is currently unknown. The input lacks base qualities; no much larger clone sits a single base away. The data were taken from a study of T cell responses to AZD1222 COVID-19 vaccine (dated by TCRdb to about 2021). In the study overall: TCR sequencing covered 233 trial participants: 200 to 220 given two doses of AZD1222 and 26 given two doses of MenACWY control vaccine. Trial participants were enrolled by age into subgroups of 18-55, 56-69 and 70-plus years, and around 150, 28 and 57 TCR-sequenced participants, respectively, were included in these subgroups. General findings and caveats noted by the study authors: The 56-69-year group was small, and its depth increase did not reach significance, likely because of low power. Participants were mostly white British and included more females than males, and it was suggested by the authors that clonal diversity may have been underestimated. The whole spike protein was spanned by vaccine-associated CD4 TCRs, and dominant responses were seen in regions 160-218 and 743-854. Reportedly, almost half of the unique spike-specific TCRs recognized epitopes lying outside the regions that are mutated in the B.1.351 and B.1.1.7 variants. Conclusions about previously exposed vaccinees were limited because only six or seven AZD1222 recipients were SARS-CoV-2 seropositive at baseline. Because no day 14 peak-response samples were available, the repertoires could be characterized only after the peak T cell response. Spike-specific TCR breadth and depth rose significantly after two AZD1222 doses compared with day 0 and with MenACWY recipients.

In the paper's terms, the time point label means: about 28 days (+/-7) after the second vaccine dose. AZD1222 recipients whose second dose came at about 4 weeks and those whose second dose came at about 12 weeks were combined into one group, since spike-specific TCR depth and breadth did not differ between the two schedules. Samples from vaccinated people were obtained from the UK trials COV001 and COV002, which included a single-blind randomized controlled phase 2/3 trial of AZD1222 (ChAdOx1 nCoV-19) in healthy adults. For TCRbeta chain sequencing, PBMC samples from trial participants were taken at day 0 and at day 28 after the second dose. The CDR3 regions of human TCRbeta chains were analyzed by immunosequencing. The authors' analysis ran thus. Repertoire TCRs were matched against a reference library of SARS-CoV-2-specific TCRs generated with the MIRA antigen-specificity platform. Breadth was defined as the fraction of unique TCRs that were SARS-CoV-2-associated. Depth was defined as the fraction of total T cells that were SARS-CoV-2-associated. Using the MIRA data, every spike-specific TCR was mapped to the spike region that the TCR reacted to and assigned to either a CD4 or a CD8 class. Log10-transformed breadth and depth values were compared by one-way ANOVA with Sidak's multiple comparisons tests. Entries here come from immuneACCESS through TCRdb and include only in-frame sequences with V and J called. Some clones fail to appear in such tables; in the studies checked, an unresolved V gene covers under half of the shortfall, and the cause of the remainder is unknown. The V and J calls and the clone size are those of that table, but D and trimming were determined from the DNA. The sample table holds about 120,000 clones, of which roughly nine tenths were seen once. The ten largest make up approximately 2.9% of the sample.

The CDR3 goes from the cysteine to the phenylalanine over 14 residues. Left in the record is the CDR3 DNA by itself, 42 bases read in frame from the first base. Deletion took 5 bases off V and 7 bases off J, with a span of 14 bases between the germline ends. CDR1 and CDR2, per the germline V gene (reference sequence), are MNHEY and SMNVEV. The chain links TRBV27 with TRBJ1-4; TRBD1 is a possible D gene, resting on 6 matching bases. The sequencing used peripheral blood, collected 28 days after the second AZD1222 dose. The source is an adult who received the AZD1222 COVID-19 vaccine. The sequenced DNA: TGTGCCAGCAGTGAAGAGGGGGGGAGTGAAAAACTGTTTTTT. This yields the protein CASSEEGGSEKLFF.